This record looks at one T cell receptor beta chain sequence and its context. The junction and the germline gene differ at one end; a read error may be behind it. Assay used: immunoSEQ multiplex PCR; TCRdb lists only in-frame clones, some missing. Of roughly 55,000 clones in the sample, about 92% were seen once. The data belong to a study of T cell changes during pregnancy in multiple sclerosis. This CDR3 has 15 residues. Germline V gives CDR1 SGHTA, CDR2 FQGNSA. The source was CD4+ T cells from peripheral blood mononuclear cells, collected after pregnancy. The rearrangement uses TRBV7-2 and TRBJ1-3, with a possible D match to TRBD1 (6 bases). This sequence originates from a female donor in good health, enrolled as a control in a pregnancy study. CDR3 loop: CASSLAPGGGTTIYF. In nucleotides, the CDR3 is TGTGCCAGCAGCTTAGCCCCGGGAGGGGGAACCACCATATATTTT. Based on the CDR3 plus reference TRBV7-2 and TRBJ1-3, the full variable domain is GAGVSQSPSNKVTEKGKDVELRCDPISGHTALYWYRQSLGQGLEFLIYFQGNSAPDKSGLPSDRFSAERTGGSVSTLTIQRTQQEDSAVYLCASSLAPGGGTTIYFGEGSWLTVV.